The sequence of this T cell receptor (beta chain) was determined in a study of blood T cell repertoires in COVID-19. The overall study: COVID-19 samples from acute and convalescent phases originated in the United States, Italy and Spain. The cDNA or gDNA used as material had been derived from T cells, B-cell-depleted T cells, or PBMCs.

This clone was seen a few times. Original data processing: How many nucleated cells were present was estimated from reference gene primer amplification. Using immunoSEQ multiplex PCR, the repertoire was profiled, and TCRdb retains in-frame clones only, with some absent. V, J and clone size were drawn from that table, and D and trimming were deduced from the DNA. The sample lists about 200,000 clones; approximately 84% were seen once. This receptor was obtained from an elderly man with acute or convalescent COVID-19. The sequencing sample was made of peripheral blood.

DNA of the CDR3: TGTGCCAGCAGCTTAAGCAGGGTCGACACCGGGGAGCTGTTTTTT. This translates into CASSLSRVDTGELFF. V gene TRBV7-8 combines with J gene TRBJ2-2; D is perhaps TRBD1 (5 bases). Germline CDR1 SGHVS, CDR2 FQNEAQ. This CDR3 is 15 amino acids long. V was shortened by 2 bases and J by 3 bases, with 10 bases between the two germline ends.